Presented here are 21 T cell receptor beta chains from one specimen sequenced in a study of shared clonotypes between healthy human individuals. TCRdb's copy holds only in-frame clones and misses some; the assay was immunoSEQ multiplex PCR. The table shows millions of clones, with roughly 93% occurring only once. Sequenced: naive CD4+ T cells from PBMCs. Subset meaning: CD45RA+ positively selected. The receptors here all came from a man between 18 and 29 years old in good health. Some clones in this sample may be carry-over from other donors' samples.

The chain links TRBV4-1 to TRBJ2-3; D is perhaps TRBD1 (5 bases). The V end lost 0 bases, the J end lost 1 base, and 11 bases lay between the germline ends. Germline CDR1 reads MGHRA; CDR2 reads YSYEKL. This CDR3 contains 16 residues. The CDR3 DNA sequence: TGCGCCAGCAGCCAAGATGTCAGGGCTGGCACAGATACGCAGTATTTT. It yields the protein CASSQDVRAGTDTQYF.

This sequence joins TRBV6-5 and TRBJ2-1; 9 bases fit TRBD1. Losses at the gene ends were 5 bases for V and 5 bases for J; bases not matched to a gene: 4. Germline CDR1 is MNHEY and CDR2 is SVGAGI. This CDR3 is built from 14 residues. Here the CDR3 DNA reads TGTGCCAGCAGTGCACAGGGGGCTCACAATGAGCAGTTCTTC. Its translation is CASSAQGAHNEQFF.

This clone was detected once. The chain combines TRBV4-3 with TRBJ1-4; D not certain. The CDR3 is 16 amino acids. V gave up 1 base and J gave up 6 bases, with 15 bases separating them. CDR1 and CDR2 (germline): LGHNA, YSLEER. The CDR3: CASSQAMTKSYEKLFF. Written as DNA, the CDR3 is TGCGCCAGCAGCCAAGCAATGACAAAGAGTTATGAAAAACTGTTTTTT.

This sequence joins TRBV5-1 and TRBJ1-2; D not resolved. Germline V CDR1 and CDR2: SGHRS, YFSETQ. There are 14 residues in the CDR3. V was pared by 4 bases and J by 4 bases, with 14 bases between. DNA of the CDR3: TGCGCCAGCAGCCCTCCAAATCTCGGCTATGGCTACACCTTC. Translated: CASSPPNLGYGYTF.

V gene TRBV28 combines with J gene TRBJ1-5; TRBD1 aligns across 9 bases. The V and J ends lost 4 bases and 5 bases, in that order; junction bases with no gene match: 6. Per germline, CDR1 MDHEN and CDR2 SYDVKM. The CDR3 loop spans 15 amino acids. The CDR3 DNA reads as TGTGCCAGCAGTTCCGCCGGGACAGGGTATCAGCCCCAGCATTTT. Translating it yields CASSSAGTGYQPQHF.

V is TRBV5-4 and J is TRBJ1-6, with D possibly matching TRBD1 (6 bases). Germline lookup yields CDR1 SGHNT and CDR2 YYREEE (reference sequence). V was clipped by 0 bases and J by 10 bases, with 17 bases between them. The CDR3 runs 16 residues. The CDR3 bases are TGTGCCAGCAGCTTGGGCCTGGGGGGCGCGCACTCACCCCTCCACTTT. This gives the protein CASSLGLGGAHSPLHF.

V gene TRBV9 combines with J gene TRBJ2-1, with 13 nucleotides matching TRBD2. The CDR3 has 15 residues. CDR1 is SGDLS, CDR2 YYNGEE, per germline. With 4 bases clipped from V and 8 bases from J, the junction kept 6 bases outside the gene matches. CDR3 in amino acids: CASSPGLAGVHEQFF. The CDR3 DNA sequence: TGTGCCAGCAGCCCAGGACTAGCGGGGGTGCATGAGCAGTTCTTC.

The gene calls are TRBV7-2 and TRBJ1-1, with D unresolved. CDR1 and CDR2 (germline): SGHTA, FQGNSA. Trimming removed 5 bases from V and 1 base from J, with 11 bases in between. There are 14 residues in the CDR3. CDR3: CASSTRGTNTEAFF. The CDR3 DNA is TGTGCCAGCAGCACCCGGGGTACGAACACTGAAGCTTTCTTT.

The chain recombines TRBV5-1 with TRBJ2-3; D ambiguous. The length of the CDR3 is 15 residues. Germline V CDR1 and CDR2: SGHRS, YFSETQ. Between the trimmed V and J ends, which lost 0 bases and 1 base, there was a span of 9 bases. The CDR3 region is CASSLDQRGTDTQYF. CDR3 coding DNA: TGCGCCAGCAGCTTGGATCAGCGAGGCACAGATACGCAGTATTTT.

The chain carries TRBV14 and TRBJ2-7, with D hard to call. This CDR3 comprises 11 residues. Germline V gene data show CDR1 as SGHDN and CDR2 as FVKESK. Trimming cost V 4 bases and J 4 bases, with 5 bases left between them. As DNA, the CDR3 is TGTGCCAGCAGCCTAGTATACGAGCAGTACTTC. Amino acid sequence: CASSLVYEQYF.

The chain employs TRBV28 and TRBJ2-7, with 7 bases fitting TRBD1. V gave up 4 bases and J gave up 4 bases; unmatched junction bases: 10. CDR3 length equals 15 residues. The germline CDR1 and CDR2 sequences are MDHEN and SYDVKM. DNA for the CDR3: TGTGCCAGCAGTTCATTAGGGGGCTGGAGTTACGAGCAGTACTTC. Protein product: CASSSLGGWSYEQYF.

The rearrangement links TRBV28 to TRBJ1-1, with D unresolved. This CDR3 is built from 12 residues. In germline, CDR1 is MDHEN, CDR2 SYDVKM. The V gene lost 1 base and the J gene lost 6 bases, with 6 bases spanning the gap. CDR3 residues: CASSLFGAEAFF. The CDR3 DNA sequence: TGTGCCAGCAGTTTATTCGGGGCTGAAGCTTTCTTT.

The chain links TRBV27 to TRBJ2-1; D unclear. The V and J ends lost 2 bases and 2 bases respectively, with 13 bases between them. CDR3 size: 16 residues. In germline, CDR1 is MNHEY, CDR2 SMNVEV (reference sequence). CDR3 nucleotides: TGTGCCAGCAGTTTACTTGATAGCCTTGCCTACAATGAGCAGTTCTTC. Translated, it gives CASSLLDSLAYNEQFF.

This chain joins TRBV7-2 and TRBJ2-2; TRBD2 agrees at 7 bases. Germline assignment: CDR1 SGHTA and CDR2 FQGNSA. The CDR3 is 16 residues long. V shed 0 bases and J 4 bases; nucleotides not matched to a gene: 5. CDR3 protein: CASSLAALAVTGELFF. The CDR3 DNA reads as TGTGCCAGCAGCTTAGCGGCCCTAGCGGTCACCGGGGAGCTGTTTTTT.

The J gene is TRBJ2-1, the V gene TRBV11-3; 9 bases align to TRBD2. The germline V gene has CDR1 SGHNT and CDR2 YENEEA. The CDR3 contains 15 residues. The ends lost 5 bases at V and 4 bases at J; junction bases unmatched: 6. Here the CDR3 DNA reads TGTGCCAGCAGCATAAGACTAGCGGAATACAATGAGCAGTTCTTC. It specifies CASSIRLAEYNEQFF.

V and J are TRBV14 and TRBJ1-5; 9 bases match TRBD1. CDR1 is SGHDN, CDR2 FVKESK, per germline. The J segment lost 1 base and the V segment lost 4 bases, leaving 5 bases of the junction unmatched. The CDR3 has 16 residues. This CDR3 reads CASSRRTGVSNQPQHF. CDR3 nucleotides: TGTGCCAGCAGCCGACGGACAGGGGTAAGCAATCAGCCCCAGCATTTT.

Comments on this clone: Other DNA sequences within the sample encode an identical CDR3. The chain is built from TRBV7-3 and TRBJ2-6, with D tentatively TRBD1 or TRBD2 (5 bases each). This CDR3 region has 17 residues. V was trimmed by 3 bases and J by 1 base, leaving 13 bases between them. CDR1 is SGHTA, CDR2 FQGTGA, per germline. The CDR3 nucleotides are TGTGCCAGCAGCTTGTCCGGGACGGGGTCTGGGGCCAACGTCCTGACTTTC. This sequence encodes CASSLSGTGSGANVLTF.

The chain carries TRBV7-3 and TRBJ2-1; D not resolved. Germline assignment: CDR1 SGHTA and CDR2 FQGTGA. The V and J ends lost 5 bases and 9 bases respectively, with 20 bases between them. The CDR3 runs 15 residues. CDR3 region: CASSHGRAGLGEQFF. CDR3 nucleotides: TGTGCCAGCAGCCACGGCCGAGCTGGATTAGGTGAGCAGTTCTTC.

The V and J genes are TRBV7-2 and TRBJ2-3, with D possibly TRBD2 on 5 matching bases. The germline V gene encodes CDR1 SGHTA and CDR2 FQGNSA. CDR3 length equals 15 residues. V gave up 1 base and J gave up 3 bases, with 11 bases separating them. The CDR3 DNA reads TGTGCCAGCAGCTTAGTTCCGCGGGTAACAGATACGCAGTATTTT. Translating it yields CASSLVPRVTDTQYF. The full variable domain, with the rest looked up from reference TRBV7-2 and TRBJ2-3, is GAGVSQSPSNKVTEKGKDVELRCDPISGHTALYWYRQSLGQGLEFLIYFQGNSAPDKSGLPSDRFSAERTGGSVSTLTIQRTQQEDSAVYLCASSLVPRVTDTQYFGPGTRLTVL.

This chain links TRBV5-1 with TRBJ2-7, with 12 nucleotides matching TRBD2. Trimming took 0 bases from V and 2 from J; bases not matched to a gene: 9. The CDR3 sequence is 18 residues long. From germline, CDR1 is SGHRS and CDR2 YFSETQ. CDR3 sequence: CASSLGLLAGGLPYEQYF. The CDR3 DNA is TGCGCCAGCAGCTTGGGGCTACTAGCGGGAGGTCTCCCCTACGAGCAGTACTTC.

The genes are TRBV14 and TRBJ2-7; TRBD2 agrees at 8 bases. The CDR3 is 19 amino acids. Germline assignment: CDR1 SGHDN and CDR2 FVKESK. The trim removed 0 bases at V and 1 base at J, leaving 14 bases unmatched. CDR3 amino acids: CASSQDYRQGRGRSYEQYF. CDR3 nucleotides: TGTGCCAGCAGCCAAGATTATAGGCAGGGGCGCGGGAGGTCCTACGAGCAGTACTTC.